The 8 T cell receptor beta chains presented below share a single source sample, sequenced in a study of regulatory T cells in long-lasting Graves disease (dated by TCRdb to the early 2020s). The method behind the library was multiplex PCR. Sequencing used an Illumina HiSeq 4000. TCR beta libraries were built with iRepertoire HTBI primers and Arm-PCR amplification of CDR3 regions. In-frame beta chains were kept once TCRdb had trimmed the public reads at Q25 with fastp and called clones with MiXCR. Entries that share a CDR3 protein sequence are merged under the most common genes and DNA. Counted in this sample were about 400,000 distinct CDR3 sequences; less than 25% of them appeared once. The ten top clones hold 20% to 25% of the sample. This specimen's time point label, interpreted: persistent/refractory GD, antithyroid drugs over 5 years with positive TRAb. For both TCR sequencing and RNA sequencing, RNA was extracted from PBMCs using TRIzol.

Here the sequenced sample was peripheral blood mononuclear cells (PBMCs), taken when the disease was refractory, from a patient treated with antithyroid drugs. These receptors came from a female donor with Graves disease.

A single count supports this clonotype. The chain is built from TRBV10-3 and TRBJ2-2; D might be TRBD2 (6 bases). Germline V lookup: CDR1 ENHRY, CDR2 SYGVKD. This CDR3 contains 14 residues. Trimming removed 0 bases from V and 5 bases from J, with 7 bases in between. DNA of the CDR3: TGTGCCATCAGTGAGTCGGGGGGAACCGGGGAGCTGTTTTTT. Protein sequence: CAISESGGTGELFF.

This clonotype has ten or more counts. CDR3 loop: CSVTRGPGETQYF. In nucleotides, the CDR3 is TGCAGCGTAACCCGGGGACCTGGGGAGACCCAGTACTTC. The chain is built from TRBV29-1 and TRBJ2-5, with D perhaps assigned TRBD1 or TRBD2 (5 bases each). Germline CDR1 SQVTM, CDR2 ANQGSEA. CDR3 length: 13 amino acids. Trimming cost V 6 bases and J 5 bases, with 16 bases left between them.

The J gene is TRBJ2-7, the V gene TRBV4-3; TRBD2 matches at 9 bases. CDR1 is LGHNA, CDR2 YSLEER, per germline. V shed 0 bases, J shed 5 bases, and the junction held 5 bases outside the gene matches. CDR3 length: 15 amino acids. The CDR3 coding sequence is TGCGCCAGCAGCCAAGAGGCTAGCGGGAACCACGAGCAGTACTTC. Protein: CASSQEASGNHEQYF.

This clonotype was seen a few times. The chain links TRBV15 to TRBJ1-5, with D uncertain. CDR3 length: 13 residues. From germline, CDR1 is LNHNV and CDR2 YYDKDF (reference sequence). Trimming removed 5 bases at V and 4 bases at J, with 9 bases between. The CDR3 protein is CATSLVENQPQHF. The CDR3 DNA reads TGTGCCACCAGCTTAGTAGAAAATCAGCCCCAGCATTTT.

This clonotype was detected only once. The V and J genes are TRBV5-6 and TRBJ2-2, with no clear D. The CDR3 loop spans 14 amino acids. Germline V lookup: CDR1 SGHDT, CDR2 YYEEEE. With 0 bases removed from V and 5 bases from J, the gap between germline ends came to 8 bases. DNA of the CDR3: TGTGCCAGCAGCTTGGCCGCGCTAACCGGGGAGCTGTTTTTT. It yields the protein CASSLAALTGELFF. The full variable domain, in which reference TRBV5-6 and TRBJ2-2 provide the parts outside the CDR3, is DAGVTQSPTHLIKTRGQQVTLRCSPKSGHDTVSWYQQALGQGPQFIFQYYEEEERQRGNFPDRFSGHQFPNYSSELNVNALLLGDSALYLCASSLAALTGELFFGEGSRLTVL.

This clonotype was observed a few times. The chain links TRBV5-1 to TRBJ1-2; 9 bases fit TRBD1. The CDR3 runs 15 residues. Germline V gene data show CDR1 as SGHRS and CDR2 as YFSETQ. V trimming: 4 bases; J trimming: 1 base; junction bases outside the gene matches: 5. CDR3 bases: TGCGCCAGCAGCCCCTGGACAGGGGATAACTATGGCTACACCTTC. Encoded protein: CASSPWTGDNYGYTF.

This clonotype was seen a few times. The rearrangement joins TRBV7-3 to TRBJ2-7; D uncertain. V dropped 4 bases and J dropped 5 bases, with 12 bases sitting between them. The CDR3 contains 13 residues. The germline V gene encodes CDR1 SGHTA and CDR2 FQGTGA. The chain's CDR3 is CASSWTKSNEQYF. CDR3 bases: TGTGCCAGCAGCTGGACCAAATCCAACGAGCAGTACTTC. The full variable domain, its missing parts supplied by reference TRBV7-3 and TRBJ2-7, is GAGVSQTPSNKVTEKGKYVELRCDPISGHTALYWYRQSLGQGPEFLIYFQGTGAADDSGLPNDRFFAVRPEGSVSTLKIQRTERGDSAVYLCASSWTKSNEQYFGPGTRLTVT.

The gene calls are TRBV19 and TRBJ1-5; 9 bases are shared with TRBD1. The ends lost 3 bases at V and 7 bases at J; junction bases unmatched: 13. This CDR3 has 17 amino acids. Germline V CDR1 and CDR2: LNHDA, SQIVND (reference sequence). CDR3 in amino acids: CASSMGVRDRVGQPQHF. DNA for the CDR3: TGTGCCAGTAGTATGGGAGTCCGGGACAGGGTTGGACAGCCCCAGCATTTT.